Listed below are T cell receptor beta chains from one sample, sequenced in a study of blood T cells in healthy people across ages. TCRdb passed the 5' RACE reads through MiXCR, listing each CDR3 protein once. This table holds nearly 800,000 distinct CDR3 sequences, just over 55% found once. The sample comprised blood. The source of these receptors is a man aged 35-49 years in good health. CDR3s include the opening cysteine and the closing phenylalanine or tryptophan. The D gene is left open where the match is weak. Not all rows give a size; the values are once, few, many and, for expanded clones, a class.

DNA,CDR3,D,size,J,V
TGTGCCAGCAGTTACTCACTAGCAGGAAGGTACTACGAGCAGTACTTC,CASSYSLAGRYYEQYF,-,-,TRBJ2-7,TRBV6-5
TGTGCCACCAGTGATTTTTCGAAGCGGGAGGTAGATACGCAGTATTTT,CATSDFSKREVDTQYF,TRBD2,few,TRBJ2-3,TRBV24-1
TGTGCCAGCAGTGACGGAGGAGGGCAGTTCTTC,CASSDGGGQFF,-,-,TRBJ2-1,TRBV2
TGTGCCAGCAGCCGGGAGGTACCAAGAGAGACCCAGTACTTC,CASSREVPRETQYF,TRBD2,-,TRBJ2-5,TRBV7-3
TGTGCCAGCAGTTACAATCCGGGACTAGAAGTCTACGAGCAGTACTTC,CASSYNPGLEVYEQYF,TRBD2,many,TRBJ2-7,TRBV6-8
TGTGCCAGCAGCCAAGAGCGGGGGATCACAGATACGCAGTATTTT,CASSQERGITDTQYF,TRBD2,-,TRBJ2-3,TRBV4-2
TGCGCCAGCAGCTTGAGCAGGTTATCTGGGGCCAACGTCCTGACTTTC,CASSLSRLSGANVLTF,-,-,TRBJ2-6,TRBV5-1
TGCGCCAGCAGCCAAGAAAGCTCGACAGGGTTCGTAAACATTCAGTACTTC,CASSQESSTGFVNIQYF,TRBD1,-,TRBJ2-4,TRBV4-1
TGCGCCAGCAGCTCGTGGACAGGGATGGTCCACAATGAGCAGTTCTTC,CASSSWTGMVHNEQFF,TRBD1,-,TRBJ2-1,TRBV5-1
TGTGCCAGCAGAGGATCGGCCGACAGGGCAAATGGCTACACCTTC,CASRGSADRANGYTF,TRBD1,-,TRBJ1-2,TRBV27
TGTGCCAGCAGCAAAGTAGCCGTCCCCGGCCTGGTGGGCGCGAACACTGAAGCTTTCTTT,CASSKVAVPGLVGANTEAFF,-,-,TRBJ1-1,TRBV21-1
TGTGCCATCAGGGAAGGCACAGATACGCAGTATTTT,CAIREGTDTQYF,-,-,TRBJ2-3,TRBV6-6
TGCAGTGCTTGGGACCGGGGGGACAATCAGCCCCAGCATTTT,CSAWDRGDNQPQHF,-,-,TRBJ1-5,TRBV20-1
TGTGCCAGCAGCTTTCACAGGAGCCTTCCCTACGAGCAGTACTTC,CASSFHRSLPYEQYF,-,-,TRBJ2-7,TRBV7-4
TGCAGCGTTGCTACGGCCCAAGAGACCCAGTACTTC,CSVATAQETQYF,-,-,TRBJ2-5,TRBV29-1
TGTGCCAGCAGTTCCCCCACGGGACTAGCGGGAGGCTATTACAATGAGCAGTTCTTC,CASSSPTGLAGGYYNEQFF,TRBD2,few,TRBJ2-1,TRBV27
TGTGCCAGCAGGGCCCCGGGACAGCTACCGGGCTCTACCTACGAGCAGTACTTC,CASRAPGQLPGSTYEQYF,TRBD1,-,TRBJ2-7,TRBV28
TGTGCCAGCAGCGTAGGGTTGGGTATTGACGAGCAGTACTTC,CASSVGLGIDEQYF,-,-,TRBJ2-7,TRBV7-9
TGTGCCAGCAGTTTTACGGGGACTGGGGCCAACGTCCTGACTTTC,CASSFTGTGANVLTF,-,few,TRBJ2-6,TRBV28
TGCGCCAGCAGCTCCGGGACTAGCGGGGACAGAGATACGCAGTATTTT,CASSSGTSGDRDTQYF,TRBD2,few,TRBJ2-3,TRBV5-1
TGTGCCGCCCGACTAGCGGGGTACAATGAGCAGTACTTC,CAARLAGYNEQYF,TRBD2,-,TRBJ2-7,TRBV2
TGCAGTGCTGAGGGCCGCCGGAGAAATGGGGCCCAGTACTTC,CSAEGRRRNGAQYF,-,few,TRBJ2-5,TRBV20-1
TGCAGCGTTGCTGAGACAGGGTTCGGGGAGACCCAGTACTTC,CSVAETGFGETQYF,TRBD1,many,TRBJ2-5,TRBV29-1
TGCGCCAGCAGCTTGCTTAGCGGGAGGTCGAATGAGCAGTTCTTC,CASSLLSGRSNEQFF,TRBD2,few,TRBJ2-1,TRBV5-1
TGTGCCAGCAGTGGTCCTGGGTTCAATCAGCCCCAGCATTTT,CASSGPGFNQPQHF,-,few,TRBJ1-5,TRBV2
TGTGCCAGCAGCCATGGGCCAGAAGCTTTCTTT,CASSHGPEAFF,-,few,TRBJ1-1,TRBV3-1
TGTGCCAGCAGCTTATCTGTTGGACGGTACAATGAGCAGTTCTTC,CASSLSVGRYNEQFF,-,few,TRBJ2-1,TRBV7-2
TGTGCCAGCAGTGAGGACCCGCGCGATACGCAGTATTTT,CASSEDPRDTQYF,-,-,TRBJ2-3,TRBV25-1
TGTGCCAGTCAAATAGCGGGAGGGCCTTACGAGCAGTACTTC,CASQIAGGPYEQYF,TRBD2,-,TRBJ2-7,TRBV6-1
TGTGCCAGCAGCCGTAAGACAGGGGAGAACACTGAAGCTTTCTTT,CASSRKTGENTEAFF,TRBD1,many,TRBJ1-1,TRBV7-2
TGTGCCAGCAGACGGACAGGGACCGGCTACACCTTC,CASRRTGTGYTF,TRBD1,-,TRBJ1-2,TRBV6-5
TGCAGCGCCAGGGACAGGGGCGGCACTGAAGCTTTCTTT,CSARDRGGTEAFF,TRBD1,once,TRBJ1-1,TRBV29-1
TGTGCCAGCAGCGTAGGTGACAGGCGCGAGGGGGTGGGTTACGAGCAGTACTTC,CASSVGDRREGVGYEQYF,-,few,TRBJ2-7,TRBV9
TGTGCCATCTCGCTACTCACTGAAGCTTTCTTT,CAISLLTEAFF,-,-,TRBJ1-1,TRBV10-3
TGCAGTGCCCCCCCTGGGACAGTGCTACAGCCCCAGCATTTT,CSAPPGTVLQPQHF,TRBD1,-,TRBJ1-5,TRBV20-1
TGCAGTGCTGGTTCGACAGTCTCGGATGAAAAACTGTTTTTT,CSAGSTVSDEKLFF,-,-,TRBJ1-4,TRBV20-1
TGTGCCAGCAGTAGGGACAGGGAGAATAATCAGCCCCAGCATTTT,CASSRDRENNQPQHF,TRBD1,-,TRBJ1-5,TRBV6-5
TGCGCCAGCAGCTCCCGTGTGTCGGGCGGTACGCAGTATTTT,CASSSRVSGGTQYF,-,-,TRBJ2-3,TRBV5-1
TGCAGTGGCCGGGACACCGCCTACGAGCAGTACTTC,CSGRDTAYEQYF,-,few,TRBJ2-7,TRBV20-1
TGTGCCAGCTCACCTTCAGGGGTAGAGACCCAGTACTTC,CASSPSGVETQYF,-,-,TRBJ2-5,TRBV18
TGCAGCGTTGACCCGGGAACGACTAACCAGCAGTACTTC,CSVDPGTTNQQYF,-,-,TRBJ2-7,TRBV29-1
TGCAGTGCTAGCCCCACGGGGTACAATGAGCAGTTCTTC,CSASPTGYNEQFF,-,few,TRBJ2-1,TRBV20-1
TGTGCCAGCAGTCCGCGGACCCCGTACCCAGATACGCAGTATTTT,CASSPRTPYPDTQYF,-,-,TRBJ2-3,TRBV6-2/TRBV6-3
TGTGCCAGCAGCCAAGATCTTGCCGGGACAGGGGGTGAAAAACTGTTTTTT,CASSQDLAGTGGEKLFF,TRBD1,-,TRBJ1-4,TRBV14
TGCAGCCCCATTACAGGCACAGATACGCAGTATTTT,CSPITGTDTQYF,-,-,TRBJ2-3,TRBV29-1
TGTGCCAGCAACCCTCGCCCTCTATATACGCAGTATTTT,CASNPRPLYTQYF,-,-,TRBJ2-3,TRBV2
TGCAGTGCTAGAGATTCTAGCGGGGGGTCTGAGACCCAGTACTTC,CSARDSSGGSETQYF,TRBD2,-,TRBJ2-5,TRBV20-1
TGTGCCAGCAGCTCTAGCGGCATACGCCCCGAGCAGTACTTC,CASSSSGIRPEQYF,TRBD2,-,TRBJ2-7,TRBV7-9
TGTGCCAGCTCACGTGGACACCGGGAAGTTGATGAGCAGTTCTTC,CASSRGHREVDEQFF,-,-,TRBJ2-1,TRBV18